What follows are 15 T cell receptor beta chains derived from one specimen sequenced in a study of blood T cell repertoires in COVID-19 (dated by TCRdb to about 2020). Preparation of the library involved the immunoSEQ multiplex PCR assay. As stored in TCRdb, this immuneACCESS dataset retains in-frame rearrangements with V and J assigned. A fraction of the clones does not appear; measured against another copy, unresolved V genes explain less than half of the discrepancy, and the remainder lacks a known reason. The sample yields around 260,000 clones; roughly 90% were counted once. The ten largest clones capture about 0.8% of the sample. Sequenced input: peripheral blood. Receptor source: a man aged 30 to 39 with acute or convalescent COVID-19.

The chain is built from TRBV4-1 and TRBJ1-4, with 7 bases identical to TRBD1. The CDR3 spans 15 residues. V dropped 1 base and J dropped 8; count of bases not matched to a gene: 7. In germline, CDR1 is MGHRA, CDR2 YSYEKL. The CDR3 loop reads CASSQGKGAGEKLFF. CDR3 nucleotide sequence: TGCGCCAGCAGCCAAGGGAAGGGGGCAGGCGAAAAACTGTTTTTT.

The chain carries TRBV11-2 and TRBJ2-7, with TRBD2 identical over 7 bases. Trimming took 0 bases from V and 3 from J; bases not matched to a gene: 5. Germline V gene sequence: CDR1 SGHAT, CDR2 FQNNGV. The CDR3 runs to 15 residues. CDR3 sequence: CASSLDPGGSYEQYF. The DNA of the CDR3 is TGTGCCAGCAGCTTAGACCCGGGGGGAAGCTACGAGCAGTACTTC. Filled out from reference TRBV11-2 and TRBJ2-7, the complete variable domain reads EAGVAQSPRYKIIEKRQSVAFWCNPISGHATLYWYQQILGQGPKLLIQFQNNGVVDDSQLPKDRFSAERLKGVDSTLKIQPAKLEDSAVYLCASSLDPGGSYEQYFGPGTRLTVT.

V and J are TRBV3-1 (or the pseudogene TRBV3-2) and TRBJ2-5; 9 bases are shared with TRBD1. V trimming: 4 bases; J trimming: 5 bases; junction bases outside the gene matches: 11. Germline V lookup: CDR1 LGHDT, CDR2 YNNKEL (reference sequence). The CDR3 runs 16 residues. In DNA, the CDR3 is TGTGCCAGCAGCCCCTCATCCGGGACAGGGTGGGAGACCCAGTACTTC. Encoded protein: CASSPSSGTGWETQYF.

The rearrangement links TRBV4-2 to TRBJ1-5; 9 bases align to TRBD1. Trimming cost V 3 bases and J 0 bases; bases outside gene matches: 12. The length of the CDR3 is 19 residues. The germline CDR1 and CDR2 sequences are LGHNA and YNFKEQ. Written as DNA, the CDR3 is TGTGCCAGCAGCCACAAACAGGGGGCGATGCAGTTTAGCAATCAGCCCCAGCATTTT. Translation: CASSHKQGAMQFSNQPQHF.

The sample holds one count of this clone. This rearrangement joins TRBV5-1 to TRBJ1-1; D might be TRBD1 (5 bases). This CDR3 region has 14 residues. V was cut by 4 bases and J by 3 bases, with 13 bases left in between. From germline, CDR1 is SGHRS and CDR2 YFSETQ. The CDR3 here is CASSIGVRDTEAFF. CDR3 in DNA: TGCGCCAGCAGCATAGGGGTCAGGGACACTGAAGCTTTCTTT.

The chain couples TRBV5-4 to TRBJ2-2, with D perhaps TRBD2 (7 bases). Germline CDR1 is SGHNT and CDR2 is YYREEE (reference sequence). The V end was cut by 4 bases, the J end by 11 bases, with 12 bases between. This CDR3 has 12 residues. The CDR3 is CASSPGGPELFF. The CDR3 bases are TGTGCCAGCAGCCCGGGGGGCCCCGAGCTGTTTTTT.

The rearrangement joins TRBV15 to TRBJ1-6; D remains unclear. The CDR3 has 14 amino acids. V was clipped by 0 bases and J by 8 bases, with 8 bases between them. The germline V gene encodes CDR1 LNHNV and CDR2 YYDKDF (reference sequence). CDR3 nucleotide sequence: TGTGCCACCAGCAGAGATCCCCAGTATTCACCCCTCCACTTT. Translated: CATSRDPQYSPLHF.

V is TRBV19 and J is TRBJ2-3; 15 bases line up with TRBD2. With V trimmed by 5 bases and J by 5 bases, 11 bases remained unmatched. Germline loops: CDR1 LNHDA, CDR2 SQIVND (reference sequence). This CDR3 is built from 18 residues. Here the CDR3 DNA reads TGTGCCAGTAGTGTTTTTTGGACTAGCGGGGGGGCCGGAGATACGCAGTATTTT. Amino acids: CASSVFWTSGGAGDTQYF.

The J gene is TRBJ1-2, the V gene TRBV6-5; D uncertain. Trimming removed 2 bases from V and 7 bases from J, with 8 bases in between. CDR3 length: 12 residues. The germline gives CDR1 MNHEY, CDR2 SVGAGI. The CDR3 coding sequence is TGTGCCAGCAGTTACACGGGTTCTGGCTACACCTTC. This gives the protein CASSYTGSGYTF.

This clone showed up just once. CDR3 region: CASSIGTRGNTIYF. The CDR3 DNA reads as TGTGCCAGTAGTATTGGGACACGAGGAAACACCATATATTTT. The gene calls are TRBV19 and TRBJ1-3, with D possibly TRBD1 on 6 matching bases. Germline-derived CDR1 and CDR2 are LNHDA and SQIVND (reference sequence). The germline V and J ends were trimmed by 3 bases and 4 bases, with 10 bases remaining between them. This CDR3 is 14 amino acids long.

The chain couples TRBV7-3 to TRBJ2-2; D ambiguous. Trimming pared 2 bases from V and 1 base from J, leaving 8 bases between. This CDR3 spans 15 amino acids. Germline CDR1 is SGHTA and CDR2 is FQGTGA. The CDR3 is CASSLQRLNTGELFF. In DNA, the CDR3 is TGTGCCAGCAGCTTACAGCGACTGAACACCGGGGAGCTGTTTTTT.

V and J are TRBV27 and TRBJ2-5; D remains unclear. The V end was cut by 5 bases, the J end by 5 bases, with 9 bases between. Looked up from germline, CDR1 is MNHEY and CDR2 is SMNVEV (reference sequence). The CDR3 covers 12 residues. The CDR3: CASSLPGETQYF. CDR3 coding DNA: TGTGCCAGCAGTCTCCCCGGGGAGACCCAGTACTTC.

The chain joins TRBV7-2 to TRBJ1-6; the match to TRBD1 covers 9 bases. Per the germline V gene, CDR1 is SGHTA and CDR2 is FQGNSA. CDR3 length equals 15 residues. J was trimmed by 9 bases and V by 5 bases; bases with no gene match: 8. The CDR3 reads CASSEITGGGSPLHF. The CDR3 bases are TGTGCCAGCAGCGAAATAACAGGGGGCGGTTCACCCCTCCACTTT.

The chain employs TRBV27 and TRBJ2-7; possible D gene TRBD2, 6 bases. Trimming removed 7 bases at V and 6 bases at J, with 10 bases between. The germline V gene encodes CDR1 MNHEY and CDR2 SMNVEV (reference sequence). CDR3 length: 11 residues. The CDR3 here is CASTDGGEQYF. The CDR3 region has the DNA TGTGCCAGCACTGACGGGGGCGAGCAGTACTTC.

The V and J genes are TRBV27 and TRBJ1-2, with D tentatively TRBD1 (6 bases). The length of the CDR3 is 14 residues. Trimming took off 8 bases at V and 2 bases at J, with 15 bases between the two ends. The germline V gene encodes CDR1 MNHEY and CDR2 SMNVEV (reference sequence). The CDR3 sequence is CASSPDRLNYGYTF. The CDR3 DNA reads TGTGCCAGCTCCCCGGACAGACTCAACTATGGCTACACCTTC.